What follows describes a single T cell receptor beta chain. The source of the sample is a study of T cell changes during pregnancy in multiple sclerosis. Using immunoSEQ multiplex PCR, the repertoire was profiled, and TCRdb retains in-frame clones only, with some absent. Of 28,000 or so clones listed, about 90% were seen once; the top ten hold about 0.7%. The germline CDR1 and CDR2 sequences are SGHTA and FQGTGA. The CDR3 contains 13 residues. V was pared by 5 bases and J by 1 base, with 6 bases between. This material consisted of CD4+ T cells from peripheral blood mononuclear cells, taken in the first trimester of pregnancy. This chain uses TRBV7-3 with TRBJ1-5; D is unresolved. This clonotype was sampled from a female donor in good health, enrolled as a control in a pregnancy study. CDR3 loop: CASSPGSNQPQHF. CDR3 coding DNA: TGTGCCAGCAGCCCGGGGAGCAATCAGCCCCAGCATTTT. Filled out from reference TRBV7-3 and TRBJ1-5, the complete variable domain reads GAGVSQTPSNKVTEKGKYVELRCDPISGHTALYWYRQSLGQGPEFLIYFQGTGAADDSGLPNDRFFAVRPEGSVSTLKIQRTERGDSAVYLCASSPGSNQPQHFGDGTRLSIL.